These 9 T cell receptor beta chains came from one sample sequenced in a study of CD8 T cells in ankylosing spondylitis. From the 5' RACE reads, TCRdb called clonotypes with MiXCR, one entry per CDR3 protein. The sample gives some 270,000 distinct CDR3 sequences, more than 15% of which show up once; over 25% is in the top ten. Sequencing used blood, either unsorted or a sorted T cell fraction (not recorded which). Receptors were obtained from a male donor with ankylosing spondylitis or in good health (not recorded which).

This clonotype has more than one count but fewer than ten. The rearrangement uses TRBV12-3 or TRBV12-4 and TRBJ2-2; the D call may be TRBD1 or TRBD2 (8 bases each). V shed 10 bases and J shed 0 bases, with 18 bases lying between them. This CDR3 spans 16 amino acids. The CDR3 DNA reads as TGTGCCACCCCAGGGGGCGGGAGGACGAACACCGGGGAGCTGTTTTTT. This translates into CATPGGGRTNTGELFF.

This rearrangement joins TRBV10-2 to TRBJ2-1; 7 bases map to TRBD2. The CDR3 consists of 14 residues. J gave up 8 bases and V 4 bases, and 8 bases lay outside the gene matches. Germline V gene sequence: CDR1 WSHSY, CDR2 SAAADI. Here the CDR3 reads CASSGEGSLHEQFF. CDR3 in DNA: TGCGCCAGCAGTGGGGAGGGAAGCCTGCATGAGCAGTTCTTC.

In its sample, this clonotype was seen a few times. The chain recombines TRBV27 with TRBJ1-4; no reliable D call. V was cut by 6 bases and J by 7 bases, with 21 bases left in between. CDR1 and CDR2 (germline): MNHEY, SMNVEV (reference sequence). The CDR3 consists of 16 residues. CDR3 coding DNA: TGTGCCAGCAGCTCCCGACTGACTGACGGCGGTGAAAAACTGTTTTTT. Translating it yields CASSSRLTDGGEKLFF.

The V gene is TRBV4-1, the J gene TRBJ2-7; D remains unclear. V was shortened by 1 base and J by 0 bases, with 7 bases between the two germline ends. In germline, CDR1 is MGHRA, CDR2 YSYEKL. This CDR3 spans 14 amino acids. In nucleotides, the CDR3 is TGCGCCAGCAGCCAAGGTCCCGGCTCCTACGAGCAGTACTTC. Translation: CASSQGPGSYEQYF.

In DNA, the CDR3 is TGCGCCAGCAGCCAGGAAACCGGGACTAGCCCTTACAATGAGCAGTTCTTC. It specifies CASSQETGTSPYNEQFF. The rearrangement joins TRBV4-3 to TRBJ2-1; 9 nucleotides align to TRBD2. V shed 3 bases, J shed 4 bases, and the junction held 10 bases outside the gene matches. Per the germline V gene, CDR1 is LGHNA and CDR2 is YSLEER. The CDR3 loop spans 17 amino acids.

The rearrangement links TRBV7-2 to TRBJ2-3, with 8 bases identical to TRBD2. The CDR3 length is 13 residues. Germline CDR1 and CDR2: SGHTA and FQGNSA. CDR3 loop: CAVAGSNSDTQYF. In DNA, the CDR3 is TGTGCAGTAGCGGGAAGTAATTCAGATACGCAGTATTTT. Full variable domain (outside the CDR3, taken from reference TRBV7-2 and TRBJ2-3): GAGVSQSPSNKVTEKGKDVELRCDPISGHTALYWYRQSLGQGLEFLIYFQGNSAPDKSGLPSDRFSAERTGGSVSTLTIQRTQQEDSAVYLCAVAGSNSDTQYFGPGTRLTVL.

This clonotype was seen only a few times. J is TRBJ2-3 and V is TRBV9; D is unresolved. The germline V gene encodes CDR1 SGDLS and CDR2 YYNGEE. Trimming cost V 10 bases and J 1 base, with 10 bases left between them. This CDR3 is built from 12 residues. This CDR3 reads CAPDVGTDTQYF. The CDR3 DNA sequence: TGTGCCCCCGACGTTGGCACAGATACGCAGTATTTT.

This clonotype was seen at least ten times. The chain carries TRBV29-1 and TRBJ2-2, with 9 bases matching TRBD1. CDR1 is SQVTM, CDR2 ANQGSEA, per germline. The length of the CDR3 is 15 residues. V dropped 7 bases and J dropped 5; count of bases not matched to a gene: 11. The CDR3 sequence: CSAGGQGLTTGELFF. In nucleotides, the CDR3 is TGCAGCGCCGGGGGACAGGGCCTAACAACCGGGGAGCTGTTTTTT.

The chain employs TRBV25-1 and TRBJ2-7, with D possibly called TRBD1 or TRBD2 (6 bases each). The CDR3 has 16 residues. CDR1 is MGHDK, CDR2 SYGVNS, per germline. Trimming left V 3 bases short and J 0 bases short, with 15 bases between. The DNA for the CDR3 is TGTGCCAGCAGTGATCCGGGGGCGATTCACTCCTACGAGCAGTACTTC. This translates into CASSDPGAIHSYEQYF.